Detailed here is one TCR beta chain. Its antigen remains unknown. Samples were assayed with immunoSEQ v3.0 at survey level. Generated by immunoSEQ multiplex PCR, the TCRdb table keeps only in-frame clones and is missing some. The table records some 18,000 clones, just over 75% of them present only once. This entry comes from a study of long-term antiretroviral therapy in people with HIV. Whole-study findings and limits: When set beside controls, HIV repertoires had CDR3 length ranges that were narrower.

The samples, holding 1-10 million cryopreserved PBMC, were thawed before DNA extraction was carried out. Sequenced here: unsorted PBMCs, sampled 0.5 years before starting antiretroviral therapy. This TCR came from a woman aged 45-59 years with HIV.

The CDR3 reads CASSSYHTGPSGKNIQYF. CDR3 DNA sequence: TGTGCCAGCAGCTCGTACCATACAGGGCCGAGCGGCAAAAACATTCAGTACTTC. The V and J genes are TRBV7-2 and TRBJ2-4; TRBD1 is a possible D gene (6 bases). The CDR3 runs 18 residues. Trimming left V 4 bases short and J 3 bases short, with 22 bases between. Germline lookup yields CDR1 SGHTA and CDR2 FQGNSA. Based on the CDR3 plus reference TRBV7-2 and TRBJ2-4, the full variable domain is GAGVSQSPSNKVTEKGKDVELRCDPISGHTALYWYRQSLGQGLEFLIYFQGNSAPDKSGLPSDRFSAERTGGSVSTLTIQRTQQEDSAVYLCASSSYHTGPSGKNIQYFGAGTRLSVL.